This paragraph covers one T cell receptor beta chain sequence. The data were taken from a study of blood T cell repertoires in COVID-19. The overall study: Sites in the United States, Italy and Spain provided acute and convalescent COVID-19 samples. T cells, B-cell-depleted T cells, or PBMCs supplied cDNA or gDNA.

V lost 3 bases, J lost 2 bases, and 7 bases stayed unmatched. CDR3 size: 18 residues. Per germline, CDR1 KGHDR and CDR2 SFDVKD. Original handling: Estimates of nucleated cell counts were drawn from the amplification of reference gene primers. Measured with immunoSEQ multiplex PCR; TCRdb has only the in-frame clones, and not every one. V, J and clone size reflect that table, while D and trimming were determined from the DNA. The sample contains about 73,000 clones, 75% to 90% of which appear only once. This clonotype was obtained from a man at least 80 years old with acute or convalescent COVID-19. The specimen was peripheral blood. The J gene is TRBJ2-3, the V gene TRBV24-1, with 13 bases matching TRBD2. This CDR3 is CATSDPGTSGISTDTQYF. Written as DNA, the CDR3 is TGTGCCACCAGTGATCCCGGGACTAGCGGGATTTCCACAGATACGCAGTATTTT.